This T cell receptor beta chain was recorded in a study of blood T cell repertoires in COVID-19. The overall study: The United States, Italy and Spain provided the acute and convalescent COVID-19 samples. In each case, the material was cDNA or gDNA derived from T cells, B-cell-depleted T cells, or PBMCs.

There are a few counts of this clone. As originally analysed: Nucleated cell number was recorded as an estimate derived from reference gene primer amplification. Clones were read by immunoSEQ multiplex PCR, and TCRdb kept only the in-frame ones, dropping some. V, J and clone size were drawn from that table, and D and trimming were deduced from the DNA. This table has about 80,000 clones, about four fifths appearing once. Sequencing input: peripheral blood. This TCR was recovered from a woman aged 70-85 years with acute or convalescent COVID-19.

CDR3 protein: CASSPLAGTSGRSDTGELFF. The CDR3 DNA follows: TGTGCCAGCAGCCCCCTCGCCGGGACTAGCGGGAGGAGCGACACCGGGGAGCTGTTTTTT. The chain has TRBV9 and TRBJ2-2, with TRBD2 identical over 15 bases. In germline, CDR1 is SGDLS, CDR2 YYNGEE. V trimming: 4 bases; J trimming: 3 bases; junction bases outside the gene matches: 13. The CDR3 consists of 20 residues. Full variable domain (missing parts from reference TRBV9 and TRBJ2-2): DSGVTQTPKHLITATGQRVTLRCSPRSGDLSVYWYQQSLDQGLQFLIQYYNGEERAKGNILERFSAQQFPDLHSELNLSSLELGDSALYFCASSPLAGTSGRSDTGELFFGEGSRLTVL.